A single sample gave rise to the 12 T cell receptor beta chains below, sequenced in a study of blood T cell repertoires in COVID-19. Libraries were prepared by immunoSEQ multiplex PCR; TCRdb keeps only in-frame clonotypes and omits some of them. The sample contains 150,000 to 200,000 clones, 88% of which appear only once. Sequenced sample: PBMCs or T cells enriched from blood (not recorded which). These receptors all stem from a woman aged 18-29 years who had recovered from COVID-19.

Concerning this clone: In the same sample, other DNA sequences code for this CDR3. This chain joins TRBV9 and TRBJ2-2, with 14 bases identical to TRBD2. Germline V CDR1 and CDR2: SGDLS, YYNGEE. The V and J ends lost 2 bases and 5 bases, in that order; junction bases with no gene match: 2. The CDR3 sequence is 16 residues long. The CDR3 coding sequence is TGTGCCAGCAGCGTTGGACTAGCGGGAGGTACCGGGGAGCTGTTTTTT. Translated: CASSVGLAGGTGELFF.

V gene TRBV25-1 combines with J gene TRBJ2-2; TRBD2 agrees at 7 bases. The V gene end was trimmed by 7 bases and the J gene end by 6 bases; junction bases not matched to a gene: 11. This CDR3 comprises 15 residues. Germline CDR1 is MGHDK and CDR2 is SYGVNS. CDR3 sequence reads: CASKLATPGAGELFF. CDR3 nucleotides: TGTGCCAGCAAACTAGCGACGCCCGGAGCCGGGGAGCTGTTTTTT.

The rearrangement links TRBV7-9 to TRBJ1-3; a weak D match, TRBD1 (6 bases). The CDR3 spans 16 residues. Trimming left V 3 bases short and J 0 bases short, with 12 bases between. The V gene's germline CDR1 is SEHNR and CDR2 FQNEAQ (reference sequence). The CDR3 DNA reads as TGTGCCAGCAGCTTCCATCAGGGGAGCTCTGGAAACACCATATATTTT. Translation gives CASSFHQGSSGNTIYF.

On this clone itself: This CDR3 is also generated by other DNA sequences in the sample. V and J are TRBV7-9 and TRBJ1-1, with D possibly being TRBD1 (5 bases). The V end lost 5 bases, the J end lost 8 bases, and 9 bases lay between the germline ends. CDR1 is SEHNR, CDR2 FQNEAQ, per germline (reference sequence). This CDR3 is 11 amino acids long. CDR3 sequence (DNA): TGTGCCAGCAGCCGAACAGGCGAAGCTTTCTTT. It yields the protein CASSRTGEAFF.

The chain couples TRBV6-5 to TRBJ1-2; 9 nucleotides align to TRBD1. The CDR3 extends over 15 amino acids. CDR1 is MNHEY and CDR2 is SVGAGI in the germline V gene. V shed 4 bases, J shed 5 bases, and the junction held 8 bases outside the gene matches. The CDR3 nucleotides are TGTGCCAGCAGTTCCTGGGACAGGGAAGCATATGGCTACACCTTC. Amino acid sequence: CASSSWDREAYGYTF.

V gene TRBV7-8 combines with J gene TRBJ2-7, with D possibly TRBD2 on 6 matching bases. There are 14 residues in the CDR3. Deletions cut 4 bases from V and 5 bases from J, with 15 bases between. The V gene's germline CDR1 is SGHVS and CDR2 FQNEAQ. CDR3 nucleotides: TGTGCCAGCAGCTATAGCTGGGACTCAAACGAGCAGTACTTC. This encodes CASSYSWDSNEQYF.

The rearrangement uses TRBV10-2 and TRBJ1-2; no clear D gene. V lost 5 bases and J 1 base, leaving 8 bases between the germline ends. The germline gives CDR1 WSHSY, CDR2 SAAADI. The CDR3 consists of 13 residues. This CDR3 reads CASSSGVNYGYTF. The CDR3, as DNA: TGCGCCAGCAGTTCGGGAGTTAACTATGGCTACACCTTC.

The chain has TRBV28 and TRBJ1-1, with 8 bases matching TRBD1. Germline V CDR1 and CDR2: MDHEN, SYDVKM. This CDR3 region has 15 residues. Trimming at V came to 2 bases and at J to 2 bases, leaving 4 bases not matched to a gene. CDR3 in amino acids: CASSLQGAQNTEAFF. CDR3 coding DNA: TGTGCCAGCAGTTTACAGGGGGCCCAAAACACTGAAGCTTTCTTT.

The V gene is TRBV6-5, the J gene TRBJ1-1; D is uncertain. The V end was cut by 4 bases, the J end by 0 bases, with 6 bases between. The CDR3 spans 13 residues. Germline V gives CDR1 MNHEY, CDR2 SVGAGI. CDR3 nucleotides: TGTGCCAGCAGTTGGCAGATGAACACTGAAGCTTTCTTT. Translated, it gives CASSWQMNTEAFF.

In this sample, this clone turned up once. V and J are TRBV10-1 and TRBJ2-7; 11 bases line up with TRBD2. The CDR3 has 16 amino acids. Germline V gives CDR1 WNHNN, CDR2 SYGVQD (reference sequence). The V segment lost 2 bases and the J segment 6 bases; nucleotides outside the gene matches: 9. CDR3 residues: CASSEPSTSGILEQYF. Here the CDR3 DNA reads TGCGCCAGCAGTGAGCCTTCGACTAGCGGGATTCTCGAGCAGTACTTC.

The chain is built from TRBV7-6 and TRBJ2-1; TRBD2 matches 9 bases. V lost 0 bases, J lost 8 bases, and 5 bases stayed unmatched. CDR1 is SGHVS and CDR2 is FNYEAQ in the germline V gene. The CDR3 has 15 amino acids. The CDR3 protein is CASSLAPRGGDEQFF. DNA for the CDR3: TGTGCCAGCAGCTTAGCCCCGCGGGGGGGCGATGAGCAGTTCTTC.

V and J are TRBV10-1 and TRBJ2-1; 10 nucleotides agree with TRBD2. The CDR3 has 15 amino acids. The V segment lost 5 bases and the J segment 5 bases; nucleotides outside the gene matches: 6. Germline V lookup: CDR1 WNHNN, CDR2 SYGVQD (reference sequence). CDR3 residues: CASSTGTSDNNEQFF. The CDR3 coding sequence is TGCGCCAGCAGTACCGGGACTAGCGATAACAATGAGCAGTTCTTC.